This T cell receptor beta chain appears in the sequencing data of a study of shared T cell receptors in the human thymus. The junction had 6 bases not matched to a gene; V was cut back by 8 bases and J by 2 bases. The CDR3 has 14 residues. The germline CDR1 and CDR2 sequences are ENHRY and SYGVKD. Sequencing was performed with immunoSEQ multiplex PCR; in TCRdb, only in-frame clones are kept and a portion is missing. In the table there are about 380,000 clones, about 95% of which are singletons. The sequence was collected from a human donor. The chain combines TRBV10-3 with TRBJ1-5; TRBD1 matches at 7 bases. The sample taken for sequencing was thymocytes. CDR3 region: CAIGLQGGNQPQHF. CDR3 nucleotide sequence: TGTGCCATCGGGCTGCAGGGGGGCAATCAGCCCCAGCATTTT.